This entry concerns a single TCR beta chain. The authors' processing: For nucleated cells, counts were estimated from reference gene primer amplification. TCRdb's copy holds only in-frame clones and misses some; the assay was immunoSEQ multiplex PCR. V and J calls and clone size are as listed in that table; D and trimming were resolved from the DNA. The table shows a few hundred thousand clones, with over 75% occurring only once. This CDR3 comprises 16 residues. Germline V lookup: CDR1 SGHVS, CDR2 FQNEAQ. Trimming removed 2 bases from V and 2 bases from J; junction bases left unmatched: 5. The record originates from a study of blood T cell repertoires in COVID-19. Study in general: Samples taken during acute and convalescent COVID-19 were collected in the United States, Italy and Spain. The analysed material was cDNA or gDNA that came from T cells, B-cell-depleted T cells, or PBMCs.

The chain combines TRBV7-8 with TRBJ2-2; 7 nucleotides line up with TRBD1. This TCR was sampled from a woman in her 30s with acute or convalescent COVID-19. The sequenced sample consisted of peripheral blood. In nucleotides, the CDR3 is TGTGCCAGCAGCTTATTCGGGACAGCAAACACCGGGGAGCTGTTTTTT. Its translation: CASSLFGTANTGELFF.